This record looks at one T cell receptor (beta chain) sequence and its context. The antigen remains undetermined. Other DNA sequences in the same sample also yield this CDR3. RNA extraction and reverse transcription yielded cDNA as sequencing template. Measured with immunoSEQ multiplex PCR; TCRdb has only the in-frame clones, and not every one. Of hundreds of thousands of clones in the sample, approximately 60% were seen once. The record originates from a study of CD8+ T cells in alopecia areata. Overall study: Each of the treated patients was given oral tofacitinib, 5 to 10 mg twice daily, for moderate-to-severe alopecia areata.

Whole-study results and caveats: Many expanded lesional clones stayed in scalp and blood while on tofacitinib. Tofacitinib significantly decreased scalp clonality and expanded CD8+ clones among top 100. Among patients, TCR sharing was less clear than in mice, a difference possibly due in part to HLA diversity in the patient population.

Treatment indicated: oral pan-JAK inhibitor, 5-10 mg twice daily. In germline, CDR1 is SGHRS, CDR2 YFSETQ. The CDR3 contains 14 residues. V was clipped by 0 bases and J by 2 bases, with 8 bases between them. This clonotype was obtained from a human donor with alopecia areata. Sample: CD4+ T cells sorted from blood, taken around week 52, from a patient treated with tofacitinib. The chain couples TRBV5-1 to TRBJ1-1; weak D call: TRBD1 (5 bases). This chain's CDR3 is CASSLVGENTEAFF. CDR3 coding DNA: TGCGCCAGCAGCTTGGTGGGGGAAAACACTGAAGCTTTCTTT.